This T cell receptor (beta chain) was identified in a study of blood T cell repertoires in COVID-19. Looking at the study overall: Some COVID-19 samples were acute and others convalescent; all came from the United States, Italy and Spain.

The protocol was immunoSEQ multiplex PCR, while the TCRdb copy is restricted to in-frame clones and leaves out a portion. The table includes 250,000 to 300,000 clones, approximately 82% detected once. In germline, CDR1 is LNHDA, CDR2 SQIVND (reference sequence). V shed 5 bases, J shed 4 bases, and the junction held 11 bases outside the gene matches. The CDR3 extends over 16 amino acids. This clonotype was obtained from a man aged 35 to 55 who had been exposed to COVID-19. This rearrangement joins TRBV19 to TRBJ2-1, with TRBD2 matching 7 bases. Sequencing used PBMCs or T cells enriched from blood (not recorded which). The CDR3 coding sequence is TGTGCCAGTAGTCTCCTAGCGGCCCCCCGTTACAATGAGCAGTTCTTC. Protein sequence: CASSLLAAPRYNEQFF.